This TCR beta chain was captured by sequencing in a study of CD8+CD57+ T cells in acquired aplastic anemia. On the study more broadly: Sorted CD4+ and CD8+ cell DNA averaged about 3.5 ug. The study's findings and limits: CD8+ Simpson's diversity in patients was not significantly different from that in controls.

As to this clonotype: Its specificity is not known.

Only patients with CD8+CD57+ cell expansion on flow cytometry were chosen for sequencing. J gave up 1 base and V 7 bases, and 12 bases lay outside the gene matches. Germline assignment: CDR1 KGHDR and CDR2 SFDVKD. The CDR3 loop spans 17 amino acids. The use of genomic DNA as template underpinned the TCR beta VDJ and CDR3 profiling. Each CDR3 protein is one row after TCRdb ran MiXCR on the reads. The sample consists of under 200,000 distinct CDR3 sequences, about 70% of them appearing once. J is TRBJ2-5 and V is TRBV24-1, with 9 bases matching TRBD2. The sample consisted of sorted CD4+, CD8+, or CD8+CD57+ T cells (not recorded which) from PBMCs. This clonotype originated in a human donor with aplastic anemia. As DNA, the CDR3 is TGTGCCACCAGCCCCGCAAGCGGGAGGCCGGCCCAAGAGACCCAGTACTTC. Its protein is CATSPASGRPAQETQYF.